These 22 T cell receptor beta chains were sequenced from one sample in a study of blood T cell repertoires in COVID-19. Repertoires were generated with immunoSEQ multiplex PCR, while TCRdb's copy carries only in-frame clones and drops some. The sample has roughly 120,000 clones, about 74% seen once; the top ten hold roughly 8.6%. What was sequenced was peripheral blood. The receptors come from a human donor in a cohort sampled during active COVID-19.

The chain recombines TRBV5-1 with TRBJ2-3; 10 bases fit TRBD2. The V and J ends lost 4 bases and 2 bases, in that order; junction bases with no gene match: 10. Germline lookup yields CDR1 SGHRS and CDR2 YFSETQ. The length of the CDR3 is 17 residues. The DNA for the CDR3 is TGCGCCAGCAGCCCCTGGGTGGGGACTAGCGACACAGATACGCAGTATTTT. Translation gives CASSPWVGTSDTDTQYF.

The DNA of the CDR3 is TGTGCCAGCAGTCTCCAGGAGGCGAAAGGAGAGACCCAGTACTTC. It encodes CASSLQEAKGETQYF. The J gene is TRBJ2-5, the V gene TRBV2; D perhaps matches TRBD2 (5 bases). Germline CDR1 and CDR2: SNHLY and FYNNEI. V was trimmed by 5 bases and J by 4 bases, leaving 17 bases between them. The CDR3 loop spans 15 amino acids.

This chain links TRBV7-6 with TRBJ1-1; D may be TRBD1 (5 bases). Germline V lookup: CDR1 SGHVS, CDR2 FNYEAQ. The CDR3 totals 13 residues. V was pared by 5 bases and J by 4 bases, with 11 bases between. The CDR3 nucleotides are TGTGCCAGCAGCAAAATGGGGGGCACTGAAGCTTTCTTT. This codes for CASSKMGGTEAFF.

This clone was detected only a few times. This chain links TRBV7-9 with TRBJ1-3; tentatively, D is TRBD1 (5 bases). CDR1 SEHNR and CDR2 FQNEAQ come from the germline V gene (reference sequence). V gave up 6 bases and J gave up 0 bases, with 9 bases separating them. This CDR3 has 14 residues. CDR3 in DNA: TGTGCCAGCAGACTCGACAGCTCTGGAAACACCATATATTTT. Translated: CASRLDSSGNTIYF.

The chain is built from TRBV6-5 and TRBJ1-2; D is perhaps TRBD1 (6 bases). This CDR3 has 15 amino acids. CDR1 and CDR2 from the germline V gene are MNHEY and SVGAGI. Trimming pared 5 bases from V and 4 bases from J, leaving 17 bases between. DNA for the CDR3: TGTGCCAGCAGTCCCCAACAGGGAGGGGGCTATGGCTACACCTTC. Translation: CASSPQQGGGYGYTF.

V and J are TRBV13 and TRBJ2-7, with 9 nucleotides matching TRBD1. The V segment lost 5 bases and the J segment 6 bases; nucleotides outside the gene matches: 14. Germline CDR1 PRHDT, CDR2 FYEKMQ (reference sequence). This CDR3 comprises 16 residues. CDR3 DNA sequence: TGTGCCAGCAGCAAGGGACAGGGAAACTCGGTCCTCGAGCAGTACTTC. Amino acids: CASSKGQGNSVLEQYF.

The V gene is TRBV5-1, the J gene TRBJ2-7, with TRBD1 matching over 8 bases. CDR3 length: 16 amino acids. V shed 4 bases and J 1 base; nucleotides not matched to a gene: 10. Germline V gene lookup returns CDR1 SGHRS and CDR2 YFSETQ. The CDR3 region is CASSPTLGTGSYEQYF. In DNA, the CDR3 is TGCGCCAGCAGCCCAACCCTCGGGACAGGTTCCTACGAGCAGTACTTC.

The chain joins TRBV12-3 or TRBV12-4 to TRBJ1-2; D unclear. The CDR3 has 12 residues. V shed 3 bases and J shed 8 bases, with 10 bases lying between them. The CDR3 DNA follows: TGTGCCAGCAGTTTTAGTTTGGGCGGCTACACCTTC. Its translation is CASSFSLGGYTF.

In DNA form, the CDR3 reads TGTGCCAGCAGCTCCACGGGGGATAGAGGCTACACCTTC. Its protein product is CASSSTGDRGYTF. The rearrangement links TRBV11-2 to TRBJ1-2; tentatively, D is TRBD1 (5 bases). Germline CDR1 SGHAT, CDR2 FQNNGV. The CDR3 sequence is 13 residues long. Trimming shortened V by 4 bases and J by 8 bases, and 14 bases separated the two germline ends.

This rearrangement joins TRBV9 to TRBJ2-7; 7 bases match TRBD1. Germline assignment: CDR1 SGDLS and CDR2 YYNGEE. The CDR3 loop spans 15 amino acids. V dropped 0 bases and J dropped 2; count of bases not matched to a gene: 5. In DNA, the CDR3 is TGTGCCAGCAGCGTAGATGCAGGGGGAACCTACGAGCAGTACTTC. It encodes CASSVDAGGTYEQYF.

The CDR3 spells CASSLDPGQSPTF. As DNA, the CDR3 is TGCGCCAGCAGCTTGGACCCAGGACAGTCCCCCACCTTC. The chain recombines TRBV5-1 with TRBJ1-2; tentative D call: TRBD1 (6 bases). Trimming pared 0 bases from V and 13 bases from J, leaving 16 bases between. Germline CDR1 is SGHRS and CDR2 is YFSETQ. The CDR3 consists of 13 residues.

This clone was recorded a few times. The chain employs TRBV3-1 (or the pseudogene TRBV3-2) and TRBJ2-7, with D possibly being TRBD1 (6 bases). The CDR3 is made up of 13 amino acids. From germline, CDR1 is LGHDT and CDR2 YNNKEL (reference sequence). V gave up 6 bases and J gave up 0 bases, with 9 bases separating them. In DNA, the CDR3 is TGTGCCAGCAGGGGGGCAGGCTCCTACGAGCAGTACTTC. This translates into CASRGAGSYEQYF.

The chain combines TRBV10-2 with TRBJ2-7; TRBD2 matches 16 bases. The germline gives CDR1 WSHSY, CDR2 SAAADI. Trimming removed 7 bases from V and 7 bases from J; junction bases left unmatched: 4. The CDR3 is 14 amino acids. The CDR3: CASTGLAGGQEQYF. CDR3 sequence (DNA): TGCGCCAGCACGGGACTAGCGGGGGGGCAAGAGCAGTACTTC.

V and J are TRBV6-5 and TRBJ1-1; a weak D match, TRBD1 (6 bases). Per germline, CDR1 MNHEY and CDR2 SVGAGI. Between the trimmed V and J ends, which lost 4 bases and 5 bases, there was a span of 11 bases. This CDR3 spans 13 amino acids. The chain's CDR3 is CASSSRGRTEAFF. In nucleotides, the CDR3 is TGTGCCAGCAGTTCCAGGGGTCGAACTGAAGCTTTCTTT.

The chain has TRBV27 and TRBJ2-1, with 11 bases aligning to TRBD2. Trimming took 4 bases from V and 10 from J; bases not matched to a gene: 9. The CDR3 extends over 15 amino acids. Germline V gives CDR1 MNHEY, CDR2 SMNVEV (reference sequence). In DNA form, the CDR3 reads TGTGCCAGCAGTTCGCCGGGACTAGCGGCCCCCGAGCAGTTCTTC. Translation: CASSSPGLAAPEQFF.

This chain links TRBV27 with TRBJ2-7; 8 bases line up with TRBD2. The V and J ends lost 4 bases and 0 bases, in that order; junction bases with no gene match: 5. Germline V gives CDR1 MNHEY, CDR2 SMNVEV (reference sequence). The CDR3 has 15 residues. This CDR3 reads CASSSILAVSYEQYF. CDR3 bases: TGTGCCAGCAGTTCCATACTAGCGGTCTCCTACGAGCAGTACTTC.

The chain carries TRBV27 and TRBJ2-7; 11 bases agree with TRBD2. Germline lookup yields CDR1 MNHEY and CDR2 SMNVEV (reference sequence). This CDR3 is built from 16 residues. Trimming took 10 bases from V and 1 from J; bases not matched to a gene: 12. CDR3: CATALAGGALSYEQYF. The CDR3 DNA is TGTGCCACCGCGCTAGCGGGGGGTGCGCTGTCCTACGAGCAGTACTTC.

The CDR3 coding sequence is TGTGCCAGCAGCTTCAGGGTGGGGTCTGGATCCGAGCAGTACTTC. It yields the protein CASSFRVGSGSEQYF. The chain links TRBV7-6 to TRBJ2-7, with D maybe TRBD1 (5 bases). The germline gives CDR1 SGHVS, CDR2 FNYEAQ. CDR3 length: 15 amino acids. Trimming shortened V by 3 bases and J by 6 bases, and 18 bases separated the two germline ends.

The CDR3 loop is CASSYGQSTEAFF. CDR3 DNA sequence: TGTGCCAGCAGCTACGGACAGAGCACTGAAGCTTTCTTT. The chain is built from TRBV3-1 (or the pseudogene TRBV3-2) and TRBJ1-1; TRBD1 is a possible D gene (6 bases). Germline CDR1 reads LGHDT; CDR2 reads YNNKEL (reference sequence). V lost 5 bases, J lost 4 bases, and 11 bases lay in between. The CDR3 has 13 amino acids.

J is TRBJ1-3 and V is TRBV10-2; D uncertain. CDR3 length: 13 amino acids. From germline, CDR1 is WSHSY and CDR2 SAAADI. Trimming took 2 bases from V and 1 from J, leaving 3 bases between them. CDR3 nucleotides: TGCGCCAGCAGTGAGCAGTCTGGAAACACCATATATTTT. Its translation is CASSEQSGNTIYF.

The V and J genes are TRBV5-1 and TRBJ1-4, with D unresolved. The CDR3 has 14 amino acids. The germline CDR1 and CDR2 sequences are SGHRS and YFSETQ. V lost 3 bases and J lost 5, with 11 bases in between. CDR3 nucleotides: TGCGCCAGCAGCTACGGGTCGAGAAATGAAAAACTGTTTTTT. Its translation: CASSYGSRNEKLFF.

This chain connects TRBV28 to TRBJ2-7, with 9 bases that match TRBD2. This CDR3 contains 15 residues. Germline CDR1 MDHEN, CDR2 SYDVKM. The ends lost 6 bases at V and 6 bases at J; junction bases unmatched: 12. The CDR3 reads CASSWGSGSPPEQYF. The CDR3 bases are TGTGCCAGCAGCTGGGGTAGCGGGAGCCCTCCCGAGCAGTACTTC.